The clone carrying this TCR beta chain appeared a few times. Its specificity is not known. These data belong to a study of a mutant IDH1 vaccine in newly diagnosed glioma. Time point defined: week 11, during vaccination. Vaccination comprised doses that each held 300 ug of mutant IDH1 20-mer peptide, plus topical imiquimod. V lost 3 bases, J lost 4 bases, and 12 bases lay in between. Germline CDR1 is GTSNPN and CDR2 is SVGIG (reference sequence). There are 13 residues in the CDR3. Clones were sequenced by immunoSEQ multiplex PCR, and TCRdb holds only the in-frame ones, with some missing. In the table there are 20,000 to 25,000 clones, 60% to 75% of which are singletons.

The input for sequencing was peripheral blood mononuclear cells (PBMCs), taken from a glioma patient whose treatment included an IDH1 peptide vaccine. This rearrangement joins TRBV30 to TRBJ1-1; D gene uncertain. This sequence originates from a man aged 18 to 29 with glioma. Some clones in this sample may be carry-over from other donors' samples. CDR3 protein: CAWRLAAGTEAFF. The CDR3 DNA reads TGTGCCTGGAGGCTGGCGGCTGGCACTGAAGCTTTCTTT.